This T cell receptor (beta chain) came from a study of blood T cell repertoires in COVID-19. Trimming removed 5 bases from V and 8 bases from J; junction bases left unmatched: 18. CDR1 LNHDA and CDR2 SQIVND come from the germline V gene (reference sequence). The CDR3 extends over 17 amino acids. TCRdb's table, derived via immunoSEQ multiplex PCR, lists solely in-frame clones and lacks some. The sample holds under 200,000 clones, around 85% seen once. The clonotype comes from a woman aged 70-85 years with acute or convalescent COVID-19. Material for sequencing was peripheral blood. The chain uses TRBV19 and TRBJ2-1, with 7 positions matching TRBD1. The CDR3 reads CASSPAFRGSLFDEQFF. The CDR3, as DNA: TGTGCCAGTAGTCCTGCTTTCAGGGGGAGTTTATTCGATGAGCAGTTCTTC.